This is a list of T cell receptor beta chains from one sample in a study of T cells in Graves' hyperthyroidism and ophthalmopathy. MiXCR was run by TCRdb on the multiplex PCR reads, yielding one entry per CDR3 protein. The table has a few hundred thousand distinct CDR3 sequences, about a sixth seen once. Sequencing was carried out using blood. These receptors originate from a woman aged 40 to 50 with Graves' ophthalmopathy. Each CDR3 is given with its conserved first and last residue. The order of the fields is V gene, J gene, D gene, clone size, CDR3 DNA, CDR3 protein. A D gene is named only where the DNA matches it firmly. Clone size is not always given. Where it is, it says once, few, many or a class for expanded clones.

TRBV10-2	TRBJ2-1	-	many	TGCGCCAGCAGTGAGAAAAGGGTCGATGAGCAGTTCTTC	CASSEKRVDEQFF
TRBV7-3	TRBJ2-3	TRBD1	many	TGTGCCAGCAGCTTGGACAGGAGCACAGATACGCAGTATTTT	CASSLDRSTDTQYF
TRBV2	TRBJ2-5	-	many	TGTGCCAGCAGCCGCATCCTACAGGGATCCAAGGAGACCCAGTACTTC	CASSRILQGSKETQYF
TRBV30	TRBJ1-2	-	few	TGTGCCGCCCGAATCGTCGACGGCTACACCTTC	CAARIVDGYTF
TRBV29-1	TRBJ1-5	-	few	TGCAGCGTTGTAGACGGGGTAAATCAGCCCCAGCATTTT	CSVVDGVNQPQHF
TRBV19	TRBJ2-1	TRBD2	-	TGTGCCAGTAGAAAGATGGGACTAGCGGAGCACAATGAGCAGTTCTTC	CASRKMGLAEHNEQFF
TRBV19	TRBJ1-5	TRBD1	-	TGTGCCAGTAGTGAGCACCGGGACAGGGTCAATCAGCCCCAGCATTTT	CASSEHRDRVNQPQHF
TRBV5-6	TRBJ2-5	-	few	TGTGCCAGCAGCTTGGAGGGGGAGCGGAGGGAGACCCAGTACTTC	CASSLEGERRETQYF
TRBV2	TRBJ2-7	-	-	TGTGCCAGCAGTGAGGTGGGGGCCTACGAGCAGTACTTC	CASSEVGAYEQYF
TRBV7-2	TRBJ2-2	TRBD2	-	TGTGCCAGCAGCTTAGGCTCCGGACTAGCGGGAGGAATGGCCGGGGAGCTGTTTTTT	CASSLGSGLAGGMAGELFF
TRBV12-5	TRBJ2-3	-	few	TGTGCTAGTGGTTTGGCCATAGGGACTAGCACAGATACGCAGTATTTT	CASGLAIGTSTDTQYF
TRBV6-5	TRBJ2-1	-	-	TGTGCCAGCAGTTACGGGCAGGGGTGGGTTTGGGAGCAGTTCTTC	CASSYGQGWVWEQFF
TRBV28	TRBJ1-2	-	few	TGTGCCAGCGGAGGGTGGGAAAACTATGGCTACACCTTC	CASGGWENYGYTF
TRBV18	TRBJ1-1	-	many	TGTGCCAGCTCACCAGCGCGAGCTAACACTGAAGCTTTCTTT	CASSPARANTEAFF
TRBV9	TRBJ1-1	-	many	TGTGCCAGCAGGAGGGTAGGGGAGAACACTGAAGCTTTCTTT	CASRRVGENTEAFF
TRBV7-3	TRBJ2-5	-	many	TGTGCCAGCAGCTACGCCCCCGGTGAGACCCAGTACTTC	CASSYAPGETQYF
TRBV12-3/TRBV12-4	TRBJ2-3	TRBD2	many	TGTGCCAGCAGTTTTCCCGGGACTAGAAATACGCAGTATTTT	CASSFPGTRNTQYF
TRBV28	TRBJ2-1	-	few	TGTGCCAGCAGACACCCGGGTCTAGCCTGGGATGAGCAGTTCTTC	CASRHPGLAWDEQFF
TRBV9	TRBJ2-5	-	-	TGTGCCAGCAGCGTAGGCGGACAACACTCTGGGGAGACCCAGTACTTC	CASSVGGQHSGETQYF
TRBV7-3	TRBJ2-7	TRBD1	many	TGTGCCAGCAGCTTCGGGACAGGGGACCACCTAGAGCAGTACTTC	CASSFGTGDHLEQYF
TRBV19	TRBJ2-6	TRBD1	-	TGTGCCAGTAGCATTGCCGGGACAGGGGGCCTTGGGGCCAACGTCCTGACTTTC	CASSIAGTGGLGANVLTF
TRBV19	TRBJ1-2	-	-	TGTGCCAGTAGTATTGAACCAGGGAGCTACACCTTC	CASSIEPGSYTF
TRBV29-1	TRBJ2-7	TRBD2	-	TGCAGCGTTGACGGGGGGGATAACTACGAGCAGTACTTC	CSVDGGDNYEQYF
TRBV3-1	TRBJ2-1	-	many	TGTGCCAGCGCCGAAGCGGGCAACTCCTACAATGAGCAGTTCTTC	CASAEAGNSYNEQFF
TRBV28	TRBJ1-5	-	many	TGTGCCAGCAGTTACACGGATCAGCCCCAGCATTTT	CASSYTDQPQHF
TRBV14	TRBJ2-1	TRBD2	many	TGTGCCAGCAGCCGGACTAGCGGGGGGATCGGTGAGCAGTTCTTC	CASSRTSGGIGEQFF
TRBV7-9	TRBJ1-2	-	few	TGTGCCAGCAGCGCAGGAGGTGGCTACACCTTC	CASSAGGGYTF
TRBV28	TRBJ2-7	-	many	TGTGCCAGCTCCCCCTTTACTAGCACCGGCGAGCAGTACTTC	CASSPFTSTGEQYF
TRBV3-1	TRBJ2-7	-	many	TGTGCCAGCAGCCAAGATCCCCCGTCCTACGACTACGAGCAGTACTTC	CASSQDPPSYDYEQYF
TRBV27	TRBJ2-4	TRBD1	many	TGTGCCAGCAGTGTGGGACAGACAAACATTCAGTACTTC	CASSVGQTNIQYF
TRBV20-1	TRBJ1-6	-	few	TGCAGTGCTAGGGACCCGGATTCACCCCTCCACTTT	CSARDPDSPLHF
TRBV6-2/TRBV6-3	TRBJ2-7	-	-	TGTGCCAGCAGACTTGGTCAGGGGAGTGTGGAGCAGTACTTC	CASRLGQGSVEQYF
TRBV3-1	TRBJ2-7	-	many	TGTGCCAGCAGCCAAGGGTGGACAGATTCATCCTACGAGCAGTACTTC	CASSQGWTDSSYEQYF
TRBV12-3/TRBV12-4	TRBJ1-2	-	many	TGTGCCAGCAGTTCGACAGTCTATGGCTACACCTTC	CASSSTVYGYTF
TRBV7-2	TRBJ1-1	-	many	TGTGCCAGCAGCCTATGGCAGACAACTAACACTGAAGCTTTCTTT	CASSLWQTTNTEAFF
TRBV20-1	TRBJ1-5	-	many	TGCAGTGCTATAAGGGGCCCCCTTAGGAGCAATCAGCCCCAGCATTTT	CSAIRGPLRSNQPQHF
TRBV9	TRBJ2-3	-	-	TGTGCCAGCAGCTCCGGGCTGGGGGGCACAGATACGCAGTATTTT	CASSSGLGGTDTQYF
TRBV10-2	TRBJ1-6	TRBD1	few	TGCGCCAGCAGTGCTGACAGGGGCTATAATTCACCCCTCCACTTT	CASSADRGYNSPLHF
TRBV6-1	TRBJ1-2	-	many	TGTGCCAGCAGTTTTAACGTGGGGGGGGATGGCTACACCTTC	CASSFNVGGDGYTF
TRBV5-8	TRBJ1-2	TRBD1	many	TGTGCCAGCAGCCCGGGACAGGGAGGGTTTGGCTACACCTTC	CASSPGQGGFGYTF
TRBV15	TRBJ2-2	TRBD2	few	TGTGCCACCAGCAATCGGGGACTAGCGGGAACGATTAACACCGGGGAGCTGTTTTTT	CATSNRGLAGTINTGELFF
TRBV6-7	TRBJ2-1	-	many	TGTGCCAGCAGTCTGTTCCGCGTGGGCGATTACTGCCTCTACAATGAGCAGTTCTTC	CASSLFRVGDYCLYNEQFF
TRBV5-1	TRBJ2-2	-	-	TGCGCCAGCAGCTTGGCCACAATGGCCGGGGAGCTGTTTTTT	CASSLATMAGELFF
TRBV20-1	TRBJ2-1	-	many	TGCAGTGCTACACCCGGTTACAATGAGCAGTTCTTC	CSATPGYNEQFF
TRBV30	TRBJ2-5	TRBD2	many	TGTGCCTGGGGGACTAGGAGGTTTGGAGAGACCCAGTACTTC	CAWGTRRFGETQYF